This T cell receptor beta chain was identified in a study of human T cells and chemical hapten exposure. Findings and caveats of the study: The study found that DPC sensitization did not change TCRs above 1 in 1000 frequency.

With regard to this clonotype: Its specificity is unknown. A read error may explain this, as a much larger clone is one base away.

The germline CDR1 and CDR2 sequences are SGHTA and FQGTGA. The CDR3 consists of 15 residues. It was from unfractionated whole blood that total RNA was extracted. Attachment of unique molecular identifiers to individual cDNA molecules was performed in the library. Original processing notes: With a range of about 20,000 to 700,000, the median per sample was roughly 97,000 TCRs. TCRdb passed the 5' RACE reads through MiXCR, listing each CDR3 protein once. The V and J calls come from TCRdb's annotation, not from the publication. The sample lists approximately 140,000 distinct CDR3 sequences, around 4% occurring once.

The TCR sequence derives from a female donor in good health. This rearrangement joins TRBV7-3 to TRBJ1-2, with 8 nucleotides matching TRBD1. Here the CDR3 reads CASSLRGMTGDGYNF. Here the CDR3 DNA reads TGTGCCAGCAGCTTAAGGGGAATGACAGGGGATGGCTACAACTTC. Using reference TRBV7-3 and TRBJ1-2 for the parts outside the CDR3, the full variable domain is GAGVSQTPSNKVTEKGKYVELRCDPISGHTALYWYRQSLGQGPEFLIYFQGTGAADDSGLPNDRFFAVRPEGSVSTLKIQRTERGDSAVYLCASSLRGMTGDGYNFGSGTRLTVV.